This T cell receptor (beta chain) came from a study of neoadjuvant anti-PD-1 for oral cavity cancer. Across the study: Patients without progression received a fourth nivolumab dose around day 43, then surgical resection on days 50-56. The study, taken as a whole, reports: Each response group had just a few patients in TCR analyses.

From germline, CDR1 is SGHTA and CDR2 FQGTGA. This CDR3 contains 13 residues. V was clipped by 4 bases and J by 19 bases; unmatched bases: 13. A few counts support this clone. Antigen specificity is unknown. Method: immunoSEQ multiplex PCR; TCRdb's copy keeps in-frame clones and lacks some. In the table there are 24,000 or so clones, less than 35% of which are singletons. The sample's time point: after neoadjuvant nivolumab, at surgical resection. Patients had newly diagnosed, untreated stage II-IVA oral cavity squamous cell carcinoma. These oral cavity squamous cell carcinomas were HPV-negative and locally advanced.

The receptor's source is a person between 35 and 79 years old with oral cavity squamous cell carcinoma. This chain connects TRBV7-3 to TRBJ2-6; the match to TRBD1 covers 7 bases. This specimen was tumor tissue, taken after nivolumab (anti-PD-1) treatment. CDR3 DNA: TGTGCCAGCAGCTCCCACCCGGGACAGATTGTTACTTTC. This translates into CASSSHPGQIVTF.